Listed below are T cell receptor beta chains from one sample, sequenced in a study of blood T cells in healthy people across ages. One entry per CDR3 protein, called by TCRdb with MiXCR from the 5' RACE reads. The repertoire holds about 1.6 million distinct CDR3 sequences, around 36% seen once, with about 10% in the top ten. The specimen was blood. The receptors were sampled from a woman in her twenties or thirties in good health. The CDR3 runs from the conserved cysteine through the conserved F or W. The D gene is left open where the match is weak. The size entry is marked missing in some rows and otherwise reads once, few, many or a size class.

>TRBJ1-1|14|TRBV10-3|-|few
CAISESYQNTEAFF
TGTGCCATCAGTGAGTCTTATCAGAACACTGAAGCTTTCTTT
>TRBJ2-3|14|TRBV2|-|many
CASSEQLTTDTQYF
TGTGCCAGCAGTGAACAGTTAACCACAGATACGCAGTATTTT
>TRBJ2-3|14|TRBV2|TRBD2|-
CASSVSGGRDTQYF
TGTGCCAGCAGCGTTTCGGGGGGGAGGGATACGCAGTATTTT
>TRBJ1-2|15|TRBV13|TRBD1|-
CASSLQGARIYGYTF
TGTGCCAGCAGCCTTCAGGGGGCAAGGATCTATGGCTACACCTTC
>TRBJ2-5|14|TRBV9|-|-
CASSPRQAVETQYF
TGTGCCAGCAGCCCTCGACAGGCGGTGGAGACCCAGTACTTC
>TRBJ2-6|16|TRBV7-8|TRBD1|-
CASSEQGVGGANVLTF
TGTGCCAGCAGCGAACAGGGGGTCGGTGGGGCCAACGTCCTGACTTTC
>TRBJ2-7|15|TRBV10-2|TRBD1|-
CASSQALTGVYEQYF
TGCGCCAGCAGTCAGGCCCTTACAGGGGTTTACGAGCAGTACTTC
>TRBJ2-7|15|TRBV6-5|-|-
CASSYLPGQWEEQYF
TGCGCCAGCAGTTACCTTCCCGGACAGTGGGAGGAGCAGTACTTC
>TRBJ1-5|15|TRBV30|-|-
CAWRRGGTPNQPQHF
TGTGCCTGGAGAAGGGGAGGGACCCCTAATCAGCCCCAGCATTTT
>TRBJ1-4|14|TRBV7-9|TRBD1|few
CASSWGQGSEKLFF
TGTGCCAGCAGCTGGGGACAGGGGAGCGAAAAACTGTTTTTT
>TRBJ2-4|14|TRBV20-1|-|few
CSAGRPGAINIQYF
TGCAGTGCTGGCCGACCAGGGGCGATTAACATTCAGTACTTC
>TRBJ2-1|13|TRBV4-1|-|few
CASSHDSRGEQFF
TGCGCCAGCAGCCACGACAGCCGAGGGGAGCAGTTCTTC
>TRBJ2-1|13|TRBV7-2|-|once
CASNLSVGNEQFF
TGTGCCAGTAACTTAAGCGTCGGAAATGAGCAGTTCTTC
>TRBJ2-3|14|TRBV3-1|TRBD2|few
CASLGGGRTDTQYF
TGTGCCAGCTTAGGCGGGGGGCGCACAGATACGCAGTATTTT
>TRBJ2-5|11|TRBV20-1|-|-
CSLQRGETQYF
TGCAGTCTACAAAGGGGTGAGACCCAGTACTTC
>TRBJ2-3|15|TRBV4-2|TRBD2|many
CASSLKRERGDTQYF
TGTGCCAGCAGCCTCAAGCGGGAGCGGGGAGATACGCAGTATTTT
>TRBJ2-5|15|TRBV12-3/TRBV12-4|TRBD1|-
CASSTGQGRQETQYF
TGTGCCAGCAGTACGGGACAGGGTCGCCAAGAGACCCAGTACTTC
>TRBJ1-5|12|TRBV27|-|few
CADRGGNQPQHF
TGTGCCGATAGGGGGGGCAATCAGCCCCAGCATTTT
>TRBJ2-3|14|TRBV18|-|-
CASSPRTHEDTQYF
TGTGCCAGCTCACCTCGAACACACGAAGATACGCAGTATTTT
>TRBJ2-7|12|TRBV29-1|-|many
CSVADSPYEQYF
TGCAGCGTCGCGGATAGTCCCTACGAGCAGTACTTC
>TRBJ1-1|17|TRBV4-1|-|-
CASGWTGTERMNTEAFF
TGCGCCAGCGGATGGACCGGGACTGAGCGAATGAACACTGAAGCTTTCTTT
>TRBJ2-7|15|TRBV7-3|-|-
CASSSEPGLGYEQYF
TGTGCCAGCAGCTCGGAACCGGGACTCGGCTACGAGCAGTACTTC
>TRBJ2-3|15|TRBV7-3|-|few
CASSLTGEGADTQYF
TGTGCCAGCAGCTTAACCGGAGAGGGGGCAGATACGCAGTATTTT
>TRBJ2-2|15|TRBV6-5|-|-
CASSYSTGKDGELFF
TGTGCCAGCAGTTACTCGACAGGAAAGGACGGGGAGCTGTTTTTT
>TRBJ2-1|15|TRBV10-3|TRBD2|-
CAVKGTSGGHNEQFF
TGCGCCGTCAAAGGGACTAGCGGGGGGCACAATGAGCAGTTCTTC
>TRBJ2-7|15|TRBV27|TRBD2|-
CASSRGGLAKYEQYF
TGTGCCAGCAGTAGGGGGGGACTAGCGAAGTACGAGCAGTACTTC
>TRBJ2-7|14|TRBV12-3/TRBV12-4|-|-
CASSFDRGTYEQYF
TGTGCCAGCAGTTTCGACCGGGGAACCTACGAGCAGTACTTC
>TRBJ1-5|14|TRBV5-1|-|-
CASSSGSGDGPQHF
TGCGCCAGCAGCAGCGGGAGCGGGGATGGGCCCCAGCATTTT
>TRBJ2-1|16|TRBV6-6|TRBD1|-
CASSPNRGAQANEQFF
TGTGCCAGCAGTCCAAACAGGGGGGCCCAGGCCAATGAGCAGTTCTTC
>TRBJ1-1|14|TRBV9|-|few
CASSVGTGNTEAFF
TGTGCCAGCAGCGTAGGGACGGGGAACACTGAAGCTTTCTTT
>TRBJ2-7|17|TRBV7-3|-|-
CASSLGYGAPSKDEQYF
TGTGCCAGCAGCTTAGGTTATGGGGCCCCCTCAAAAGACGAGCAGTACTTC
>TRBJ2-5|13|TRBV20-1|-|few
CSASGTRWGTQYF
TGCAGTGCTTCCGGGACCCGTTGGGGGACCCAGTACTTC
>TRBJ2-7|16|TRBV3-1|-|many
CASSQGPGPSSYEQYF
TGTGCCAGCAGCCAAGGCCCGGGACCGTCATCCTACGAGCAGTACTTC
>TRBJ2-7|15|TRBV11-2|TRBD1|-
CASSSPGQGRHEQYF
TGTGCCAGCAGCTCTCCGGGACAGGGGAGGCACGAGCAGTACTTC
>TRBJ2-5|15|TRBV7-2|TRBD1|few
CASSRSRGKAETQYF
TGTGCCAGCAGTCGCAGCAGGGGGAAGGCAGAGACCCAGTACTTC
>TRBJ2-1|13|TRBV20-1|-|-
CSARPGHNNEQFF
TGCAGTGCTAGACCGGGGCACAACAATGAGCAGTTCTTC
>TRBJ1-1|13|TRBV29-1|-|-
CSVGTGVGTEAFF
TGCAGCGTCGGGACCGGGGTTGGGACTGAAGCTTTCTTT
>TRBJ2-5|14|TRBV5-1|TRBD2|-
CASRPPGLDGTQYF
TGCGCCAGCAGACCACCGGGACTAGATGGGACCCAGTACTTC
>TRBJ2-3|18|TRBV27|TRBD2|-
CASRRLAGGHTATDTQYF
TGTGCCAGCAGGAGACTAGCGGGGGGGCACACAGCGACAGATACGCAGTATTTT
>TRBJ2-7|17|TRBV6-5|-|-
CASSYAGANYAPYEQYF
TGTGCCAGCAGTTACGCGGGGGCAAATTACGCCCCCTACGAGCAGTACTTC
>TRBJ2-7|14|TRBV28|-|-
CASSFLTRSYEQYF
TGTGCCAGCAGTTTTTTAACGCGCTCCTACGAGCAGTACTTC
>TRBJ2-7|15|TRBV6-5|TRBD1|-
CASSYSGTGRGEQYF
TGTGCCAGCAGTTACTCTGGGACAGGACGGGGCGAGCAGTACTTC
>TRBJ2-6|12|TRBV20-1|-|-
CSASSGKNVLTF
TGCAGTGCTAGTTCCGGAAAGAACGTCCTGACTTTC
>TRBJ2-7|15|TRBV19|-|-
CASSNNRVVVHEQYF
TGTGCCAGTAGTAACAACAGGGTAGTCGTACACGAGCAGTACTTC
>TRBJ1-1|14|TRBV18|-|-
CASSPLKTRFEAFF
TGTGCCAGCTCACCGCTTAAGACTAGGTTTGAAGCTTTCTTT
>TRBJ2-1|14|TRBV20-1|TRBD2|-
CSASTSGRGNEQFF
TGCAGTGCTTCCACTAGCGGGAGAGGAAATGAGCAGTTCTTC
>TRBJ2-7|14|TRBV15|TRBD2|-
CATSKGSGTYEQYF
TGTGCCACCAGCAAGGGTAGCGGGACCTACGAGCAGTACTTC
>TRBJ2-5|16|TRBV3-1|-|few
CASSQVVSVRGETQYF
TGTGCCAGCAGCCAAGTGGTCAGTGTCAGAGGGGAGACCCAGTACTTC
>TRBJ1-1|14|TRBV5-1|-|-
CASSYPPGNTEAFF
TGCGCCAGCAGCTATCCCCCAGGGAACACCGAAGCTTTCTTT
>TRBJ2-7|14|TRBV20-1|-|few
CSARILSGYNEQYF
TGCAGTGCTAGAATTTTAAGCGGCTACAATGAGCAGTACTTC
>TRBJ1-1|16|TRBV7-9|-|-
CASSLALSTGYTEAFF
TGTGCCAGCAGCTTAGCGCTAAGTACAGGGTACACTGAAGCTTTCTTT
>TRBJ2-5|14|TRBV7-9|-|many
CASSLAGGYEEQYF
TGTGCCAGCAGCTTAGCTGGGGGCTACGAAGAGCAGTACTTC
>TRBJ1-4|15|TRBV12-3/TRBV12-4|-|-
CASSFRLLLWEKLFF
TGTGCCAGCAGTTTTAGACTTCTCCTGTGGGAAAAACTGTTTTTT